One and the same sample provided the 15 T cell receptor beta chains below, sequenced in a study of blood T cell repertoires in COVID-19 (dated by TCRdb to the early 2020s). Libraries came from the immunoSEQ multiplex PCR assay. Not all clones reach the TCRdb copy of this immuneACCESS table, which keeps in-frame sequences only. Checked studies attribute under half of the gap to unresolved V genes and leave the rest unexplained. This sample is represented by over 250,000 clones; 89% of them were singletons. The ten largest clones represent under 2.5% of the sample. The sample comprised peripheral blood. These receptors originate from a middle-aged man with acute or convalescent COVID-19.

The chain carries TRBV3-1 (or the pseudogene TRBV3-2) and TRBJ2-2; D gene unclear. CDR3 length: 14 residues. Trimming left V 4 bases short and J 0 bases short, with 6 bases between. Looked up from germline, CDR1 is LGHDT and CDR2 is YNNKEL (reference sequence). The CDR3 loop is CASSPLANTGELFF. CDR3 nucleotide sequence: TGTGCCAGCAGCCCACTCGCGAACACCGGGGAGCTGTTTTTT.

The gene calls are TRBV19 and TRBJ2-1; D is undetermined. Germline V CDR1 and CDR2: LNHDA, SQIVND (reference sequence). The CDR3 loop spans 12 amino acids. V was clipped by 0 bases and J by 12 bases, with 9 bases between them. This CDR3 reads CASSIDPVRQFF. Written as DNA, the CDR3 is TGTGCCAGTAGTATAGACCCCGTTAGGCAGTTCTTC.

The chain recombines TRBV5-6 with TRBJ2-7; 7 bases fit TRBD1. The CDR3 has 17 amino acids. The germline V gene encodes CDR1 SGHDT and CDR2 YYEEEE. V was clipped by 1 base and J by 1 base; unmatched bases: 11. For the CDR3, the DNA is TGTGCCAGCAGCTTGAGGGTCCAGGGGGATAGTTCCTACGAGCAGTACTTC. Translated, it gives CASSLRVQGDSSYEQYF.

The rearrangement uses TRBV2 and TRBJ2-2, with 7 positions matching TRBD2. This CDR3 comprises 13 residues. J lost 2 bases, V lost 11 bases, and 5 bases had no gene match. CDR1 is SNHLY, CDR2 FYNNEI, per germline. The CDR3 bases are TGTGCCGCCGGGGGGACTAACACCGGGGAGCTGTTTTTT. Protein product: CAAGGTNTGELFF.

V and J are TRBV7-3 and TRBJ2-3, with TRBD2 matching 9 bases. This CDR3 spans 15 amino acids. Germline V gene lookup returns CDR1 SGHTA and CDR2 FQGTGA. The V gene end was trimmed by 5 bases and the J gene end by 6 bases; junction bases not matched to a gene: 9. For the CDR3, the DNA is TGTGCCAGCAGCATCCTTAGCGGGGGCAGGGATACGCAGTATTTT. It yields the protein CASSILSGGRDTQYF. The full variable domain, in which reference TRBV7-3 and TRBJ2-3 provide the parts outside the CDR3, is GAGVSQTPSNKVTEKGKYVELRCDPISGHTALYWYRQSLGQGPEFLIYFQGTGAADDSGLPNDRFFAVRPEGSVSTLKIQRTERGDSAVYLCASSILSGGRDTQYFGPGTRLTVL.

This clone was observed once. V gene TRBV2 combines with J gene TRBJ2-3; TRBD1 matches 7 bases. CDR1 and CDR2 from the germline V gene are SNHLY and FYNNEI. J lost 4 bases, V lost 6 bases, and 16 bases had no gene match. The CDR3 sequence is 17 residues long. The CDR3 spells CASRASYRGVWADTQYF. In nucleotides, the CDR3 is TGTGCCAGCAGGGCCTCCTACAGGGGTGTATGGGCAGATACGCAGTATTTT.

The rearrangement links TRBV19 to TRBJ1-3; D uncertain. This CDR3 comprises 14 residues. Germline V lookup: CDR1 LNHDA, CDR2 SQIVND (reference sequence). V lost 5 bases and J 0 bases, leaving 8 bases between the germline ends. Written as DNA, the CDR3 is TGTGCCAGTAGTTCCGGGAGCTCTGGAAACACCATATATTTT. It specifies CASSSGSSGNTIYF.

This clone was observed a few times. The chain employs TRBV7-2 and TRBJ1-1; possible D gene TRBD1, 5 bases. Germline CDR1 and CDR2: SGHTA and FQGNSA. Trimming pared 1 base from V and 6 bases from J, leaving 6 bases between. CDR3 length equals 12 residues. The CDR3 here is CASSLGGPEAFF. In nucleotides, the CDR3 is TGTGCCAGCAGCTTAGGGGGCCCTGAAGCTTTCTTT.

The chain links TRBV3-1 (or the pseudogene TRBV3-2) to TRBJ2-1; 9 bases match TRBD1. V lost 4 bases to trimming and J lost 7 bases; unmatched junction nucleotides: 8. Germline assignment: CDR1 LGHDT and CDR2 YNNKEL (reference sequence). CDR3 length: 15 residues. CDR3 nucleotides: TGTGCCAGCAGCCCCGGGACAGGGTATTCGAATGAGCAGTTCTTC. This translates into CASSPGTGYSNEQFF.

The count of this clone is one. The chain uses TRBV25-1 and TRBJ1-5, with 8 bases that match TRBD1. V shed 5 bases, J shed 4 bases, and the junction held 4 bases outside the gene matches. The CDR3 is 14 residues long. The germline V gene has CDR1 MGHDK and CDR2 SYGVNS. The CDR3 sequence: CASSSTGGNQPQHF. The CDR3 region has the DNA TGTGCCAGCAGTTCTACAGGGGGAAATCAGCCCCAGCATTTT.

The V call is TRBV5-1, the J call TRBJ2-3; 8 bases agree with TRBD1. The length of the CDR3 is 16 residues. V was pared by 4 bases and J by 4 bases, with 11 bases of the junction left unmatched. Germline values: CDR1 SGHRS, CDR2 YFSETQ. The CDR3 nucleotides read TGCGCCAGCAGCAACCTTGGACAGGGAAGCCCAGATACGCAGTATTTT. Its protein product is CASSNLGQGSPDTQYF.

This clone showed up just a few times. The chain joins TRBV29-1 to TRBJ1-3; a possible D gene is TRBD1 (5 bases). The CDR3 loop spans 11 amino acids. Trimming shortened V by 4 bases and J by 8 bases, and 9 bases separated the two germline ends. Germline CDR1 and CDR2: SQVTM and ANQGSEA. The CDR3 DNA follows: TGCAGCGTTGTACAGGATCACACCATATATTTT. Protein: CSVVQDHTIYF.

V and J are TRBV5-1 and TRBJ2-3, with D perhaps TRBD2 (5 bases). The V end was cut by 0 bases, the J end by 5 bases, with 13 bases between. The CDR3 sequence is 15 residues long. Germline-derived CDR1 and CDR2 are SGHRS and YFSETQ. The CDR3 DNA follows: TGCGCCAGCAGCTTGGAGACCCAGGCGGGAGATACGCAGTATTTT. Amino acids: CASSLETQAGDTQYF. Filled out from reference TRBV5-1 and TRBJ2-3, the complete variable domain reads KAGVTQTPRYLIKTRGQQVTLSCSPISGHRSVSWYQQTPGQGLQFLFEYFSETQRNKGNFPGRFSGRQFSNSRSEMNVSTLELGDSALYLCASSLETQAGDTQYFGPGTRLTVL.

J is TRBJ1-3 and V is TRBV28, with 7 bases matching TRBD1. Germline assignment: CDR1 MDHEN and CDR2 SYDVKM. The J segment lost 0 bases and the V segment lost 2 bases, leaving 7 bases of the junction unmatched. The CDR3 covers 17 residues. The CDR3 spells CASSLPGTVSSGNTIYF. The CDR3 DNA reads TGTGCCAGCAGTTTACCGGGGACAGTAAGCTCTGGAAACACCATATATTTT.

The chain combines TRBV21-1 with TRBJ1-1; the D call in the table, TRBD1, was not verified against the DNA. TRBV21-1 is a listed pseudogene. The CDR3 runs to 15 residues. CDR3 in DNA: TGTGCCACCAAAGACCGGGGACAGATGAACACTGAAGCTTTCTTT. Translation: CATKDRGQMNTEAFF.